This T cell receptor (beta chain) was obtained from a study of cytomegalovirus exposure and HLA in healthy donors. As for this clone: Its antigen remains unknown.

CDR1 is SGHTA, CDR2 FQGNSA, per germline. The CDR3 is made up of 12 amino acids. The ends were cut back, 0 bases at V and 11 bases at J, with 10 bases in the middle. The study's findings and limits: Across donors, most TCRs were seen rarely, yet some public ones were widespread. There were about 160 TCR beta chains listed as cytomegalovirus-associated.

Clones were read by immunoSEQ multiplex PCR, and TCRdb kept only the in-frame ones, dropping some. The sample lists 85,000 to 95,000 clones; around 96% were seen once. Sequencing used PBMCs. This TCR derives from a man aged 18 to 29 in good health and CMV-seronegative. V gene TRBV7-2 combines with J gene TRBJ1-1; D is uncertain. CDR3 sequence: CASSLAGVVAFF. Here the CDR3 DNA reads TGTGCCAGCAGCTTAGCCGGAGTAGTGGCTTTCTTT. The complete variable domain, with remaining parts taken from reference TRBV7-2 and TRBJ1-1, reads GAGVSQSPSNKVTEKGKDVELRCDPISGHTALYWYRQSLGQGLEFLIYFQGNSAPDKSGLPSDRFSAERTGGSVSTLTIQRTQQEDSAVYLCASSLAGVVAFFGQGTRLTVV.